The 29 T cell receptor beta chains listed next were all sequenced from one sample in a study of T cell changes during pregnancy in multiple sclerosis. The method was immunoSEQ multiplex PCR; TCRdb's version includes in-frame clones alone and lacks a portion of them. The sample has about 70,000 clones; 92% are singletons. Sample: CD4+ T cells from peripheral blood mononuclear cells, taken after pregnancy. These receptors were taken from a female donor with multiple sclerosis, enrolled in a pregnancy study.

The chain combines TRBV28 with TRBJ1-5, with D hard to call. V lost 6 bases, J lost 2 bases, and 11 bases lay in between. CDR3 length: 14 amino acids. CDR1 is MDHEN, CDR2 SYDVKM, per germline. CDR3 bases: TGTGCCAGCAGCCTCAGGTTGGGCAATCAGCCCCAGCATTTT. Its protein is CASSLRLGNQPQHF.

The chain links TRBV2 to TRBJ1-2; D uncertain. V dropped 4 bases and J dropped 4 bases, with 10 bases sitting between them. The CDR3 spans 13 residues. CDR1 SNHLY and CDR2 FYNNEI come from the germline V gene. The CDR3 loop reads CASSVLSGYGYTF. Here the CDR3 DNA reads TGTGCCAGCAGTGTTCTTTCCGGCTATGGCTACACCTTC.

The CDR3 DNA reads TGTGCCAGCAGTATACCACTAGCGGGAGGATGGGAGACCCAGTACTTC. Residues: CASSIPLAGGWETQYF. The rearrangement joins TRBV28 to TRBJ2-5; TRBD2 agrees at 12 bases. V shed 5 bases, J shed 5 bases, and the junction held 9 bases outside the gene matches. Germline CDR1 is MDHEN and CDR2 is SYDVKM. The CDR3 contains 16 residues. The full variable domain, its missing parts supplied by reference TRBV28 and TRBJ2-5, is DVKVTQSSRYLVKRTGEKVFLECVQDMDHENMFWYRQDPGLGLRLIYFSYDVKMKEKGDIPEGYSVSREKKERFSLILESASTNQTSMYLCASSIPLAGGWETQYFGPGTRLLVL.

This clone has only one observation. V usage is TRBV7-7 and J usage is TRBJ2-5; 9 bases align to TRBD1. V lost 5 bases, J lost 8 bases, and 9 bases stayed unmatched. Germline CDR1 SSHAT, CDR2 FNYEAQ (reference sequence). The CDR3 contains 14 residues. The CDR3 here is CASSPPGTGRTQYF. Written as DNA, the CDR3 is TGTGCCAGCAGCCCCCCTGGGACAGGGAGAACCCAGTACTTC.

The genes are TRBV28 and TRBJ2-6; TRBD2 aligns across 7 bases. The CDR3 runs to 18 residues. V was pared by 5 bases and J by 0 bases, with 10 bases of the junction left unmatched. Germline V gene lookup returns CDR1 MDHEN and CDR2 SYDVKM. CDR3 protein: CASSPFAGRGSGANVLTF. The CDR3, as DNA: TGTGCCAGCAGTCCCTTTGCAGGGAGGGGCTCTGGGGCCAACGTCCTGACTTTC.

The V call is TRBV9, the J call TRBJ2-3, with no clear D. The germline gives CDR1 SGDLS, CDR2 YYNGEE. There are 14 residues in the CDR3. V was cut by 4 bases and J by 0 bases, with 9 bases left in between. The CDR3 loop reads CASSLAHSTDTQYF. The CDR3 DNA reads as TGTGCCAGCAGCCTCGCGCACAGCACAGATACGCAGTATTTT.

The J gene is TRBJ2-1, the V gene TRBV2; 10 bases map to TRBD2. This CDR3 is 13 amino acids long. V dropped 6 bases and J dropped 6; count of bases not matched to a gene: 2. The V gene's germline CDR1 is SNHLY and CDR2 FYNNEI. The CDR3 bases are TGTGCCAGCAGCCGGACTAGCGGCAATGAGCAGTTCTTC. Translation: CASSRTSGNEQFF.

V usage is TRBV6-1 and J usage is TRBJ2-1; 7 nucleotides align to TRBD1. Trimming cost V 2 bases and J 0 bases; bases outside gene matches: 4. The CDR3 sequence is 16 residues long. The germline V gene encodes CDR1 MNHNS and CDR2 SASEGT. The CDR3 bases are TGTGCCAGCAGTGAATATCAGGGGGTCTCCTACAATGAGCAGTTCTTC. Its protein is CASSEYQGVSYNEQFF.

This chain joins TRBV6-1 and TRBJ1-1; TRBD1 aligns across 9 bases. The CDR3 totals 16 residues. V lost 4 bases and J lost 3; bases outside the gene matches: 9. The germline V gene encodes CDR1 MNHNS and CDR2 SASEGT. The CDR3 nucleotides read TGTGCCAGCAGTGGCCTTCGACAGGGGGAATACACTGAAGCTTTCTTT. This codes for CASSGLRQGEYTEAFF.

This chain connects TRBV18 to TRBJ1-2; TRBD1 matches at 7 bases. The CDR3 spans 13 residues. Germline V gives CDR1 KGHSH, CDR2 LQKENI. Unmatched junction bases numbered 4, after V lost 5 bases and J lost 4 bases. The CDR3 DNA reads as TGTGCCAGCTCAGGGGGACAGCTCTATGGCTACACCTTC. As protein: CASSGGQLYGYTF.

The J gene is TRBJ2-2, the V gene TRBV19, with D perhaps matching TRBD1 (6 bases). Germline V gene sequence: CDR1 LNHDA, CDR2 SQIVND (reference sequence). The CDR3 is 14 residues long. Between the trimmed V and J ends, which lost 6 bases and 3 bases, there was a span of 11 bases. CDR3 amino acids: CASRGQAHTGELFF. The CDR3 DNA is TGTGCCAGTAGGGGACAAGCGCACACCGGGGAGCTGTTTTTT.

This chain links TRBV9 with TRBJ2-1; 7 bases map to TRBD2. The CDR3 contains 16 residues. With 0 bases clipped from V and 5 bases from J, the junction kept 8 bases outside the gene matches. Looked up from germline, CDR1 is SGDLS and CDR2 is YYNGEE. The CDR3 DNA follows: TGTGCCAGCAGCGTAGACCTGGCGGGAGCAGACAATGAGCAGTTCTTC. Translation gives CASSVDLAGADNEQFF.

This sequence joins TRBV18 and TRBJ1-2; 7 nucleotides line up with TRBD1. J lost 3 bases, V lost 5 bases, and 9 bases had no gene match. The germline V gene encodes CDR1 KGHSH and CDR2 LQKENI. This CDR3 has 15 amino acids. As DNA, the CDR3 is TGTGCCAGCTCAGGAAATCTTCAGGGGGACTATGGCTACACCTTC. It encodes CASSGNLQGDYGYTF.

The chain uses TRBV19 and TRBJ2-7; 10 bases align to TRBD2. J gave up 2 bases and V 2 bases, and 9 bases lay outside the gene matches. This CDR3 is 17 amino acids long. Germline CDR1 LNHDA, CDR2 SQIVND (reference sequence). In DNA form, the CDR3 reads TGTGCCAGTAGTATATCCCCACTAGCGGGATTGCCCTACGAGCAGTACTTC. This translates into CASSISPLAGLPYEQYF. Full variable domain (remainder filled in from reference TRBV19 and TRBJ2-7): DGGITQSPKYLFRKEGQNVTLSCEQNLNHDAMYWYRQDPGQGLRLIYYSQIVNDFQKGDIAEGYSVSREKKESFPLTVTSAQKNPTAFYLCASSISPLAGLPYEQYFGPGTRLTVT.

The chain employs TRBV27 and TRBJ1-2, with D tentatively TRBD1 (5 bases). CDR3 length equals 15 residues. Germline V gives CDR1 MNHEY, CDR2 SMNVEV (reference sequence). V was clipped by 6 bases and J by 4 bases, with 18 bases between them. CDR3 coding DNA: TGTGCCAGCAGCTTAGCCCTCGACAGCATCTATGGCTACACCTTC. It codes for CASSLALDSIYGYTF.

The J gene is TRBJ1-1, the V gene TRBV5-1, with a tentative D call TRBD1 (5 bases). Trimming pared 1 base from V and 6 bases from J, leaving 7 bases between. This CDR3 has 12 amino acids. Germline CDR1 and CDR2: SGHRS and YFSETQ. The CDR3 protein is CASSLTGAEAFF. In DNA form, the CDR3 reads TGCGCCAGCAGCTTGACGGGGGCTGAAGCTTTCTTT.

The chain employs TRBV6-1 and TRBJ1-5, with D possibly matching TRBD1 (5 bases). The CDR3 is 13 residues long. Germline V CDR1 and CDR2: MNHNS, SASEGT. The V gene lost 6 bases and the J gene lost 0 bases, with 6 bases spanning the gap. Written as DNA, the CDR3 is TGTGCCAGCAGCAGGGATAGCAATCAGCCCCAGCATTTT. This codes for CASSRDSNQPQHF.

This rearrangement joins TRBV7-2 to TRBJ2-6; 7 positions agree with TRBD1. The CDR3 totals 17 residues. Germline CDR1 SGHTA, CDR2 FQGNSA. V lost 6 bases and J lost 2; bases outside the gene matches: 10. In nucleotides, the CDR3 is TGTGCCAGCAGTGGGGACAGTAAGGCGGCTGGGGCCAACGTCCTGACTTTC. The encoded protein is CASSGDSKAAGANVLTF. Supplemented by reference TRBV7-2 and TRBJ2-6, the full variable domain reads GAGVSQSPSNKVTEKGKDVELRCDPISGHTALYWYRQSLGQGLEFLIYFQGNSAPDKSGLPSDRFSAERTGGSVSTLTIQRTQQEDSAVYLCASSGDSKAAGANVLTFGAGSRLTVL.

A remark on this clone: The junction differs from germline at one of its ends, possibly a read error. The CDR3 loop reads CAWTRGGGLGGF. The CDR3 nucleotides are TGTGCCTGGACCCGGGGAGGGGGACTTGGGGGTTTT. The chain links TRBV30 to TRBJ2-3; weak D call: TRBD2 (7 bases). CDR3 length: 12 residues. The germline V gene has CDR1 GTSNPN and CDR2 SVGIG (reference sequence).

This chain joins TRBV2 and TRBJ1-2; unclear D gene. Trimming pared 7 bases from V and 4 bases from J, leaving 22 bases between. CDR1 and CDR2 (germline): SNHLY, FYNNEI. The CDR3 has 16 amino acids. The CDR3 coding sequence is TGTGCCAGCAATTTCCTATTCGGCCGGAGTCTCTATGGCTACACCTTC. It encodes CASNFLFGRSLYGYTF.

The V and J genes are TRBV9 and TRBJ2-3; perhaps TRBD2 as D (6 bases). CDR1 SGDLS and CDR2 YYNGEE come from the germline V gene. The CDR3 extends over 14 amino acids. V lost 4 bases, J lost 0 bases, and 9 bases lay in between. In DNA, the CDR3 is TGTGCCAGCAGCCTAAGCGGGAGCACAGATACGCAGTATTTT. It specifies CASSLSGSTDTQYF.

The chain uses TRBV29-1 and TRBJ2-2; D is uncertain. Germline loops: CDR1 SQVTM, CDR2 ANQGSEA. V lost 7 bases to trimming and J lost 1 base, with 16 bases between them. This CDR3 contains 15 residues. The CDR3 nucleotides are TGCAGCGCTACTGCCCCCGCGGTGAACACCGGGGAGCTGTTTTTT. It is translated as CSATAPAVNTGELFF.

The V gene is TRBV6-5, the J gene TRBJ1-5, with D uncertain. V shed 6 bases and J shed 7 bases, with 13 bases lying between them. Germline lookup yields CDR1 MNHEY and CDR2 SVGAGI. The CDR3 totals 13 residues. In nucleotides, the CDR3 is TGTGCCAGCAGCGACGGGAGAGAGCAGCCCCAGCATTTT. Its protein product is CASSDGREQPQHF.

The V and J genes are TRBV10-3 and TRBJ2-1; TRBD2 matches at 8 bases. Germline V gene lookup returns CDR1 ENHRY and CDR2 SYGVKD. Germline trimming cut 4 bases from V and 10 bases from J; bases unmatched to any gene: 12. The CDR3 length is 15 residues. CDR3 region: CAISASSGMEGEQFF. CDR3 sequence (DNA): TGTGCCATCAGTGCTAGTAGCGGGATGGAAGGGGAGCAGTTCTTC.

The V gene is TRBV19, the J gene TRBJ2-1, with TRBD1 identical over 8 bases. J lost 5 bases, V lost 5 bases, and 8 bases had no gene match. Germline assignment: CDR1 LNHDA and CDR2 SQIVND (reference sequence). CDR3 length equals 15 residues. This CDR3 is CASSFIGTGNNEQFF. The CDR3 DNA is TGTGCCAGTAGTTTCATCGGGACAGGCAACAATGAGCAGTTCTTC.

This clone appeared once. The V and J genes are TRBV5-4 and TRBJ2-1, with 7 bases that match TRBD2. With V trimmed by 3 bases and J by 10 bases, 4 bases remained unmatched. The germline gives CDR1 SGHNT, CDR2 YYREEE (reference sequence). CDR3 length equals 12 residues. CDR3 protein: CASSSRGNEQFF. Here the CDR3 DNA reads TGTGCCAGCAGCTCGCGGGGGAACGAGCAGTTCTTC. The complete variable domain, with remaining parts taken from reference TRBV5-4 and TRBJ2-1, reads ETGVTQSPTHLIKTRGQQVTLRCSSQSGHNTVSWYQQALGQGPQFIFQYYREEENGRGNFPPRFSGLQFPNYSSELNVNALELDDSALYLCASSSRGNEQFFGPGTRLTVL.

The J gene is TRBJ1-1, the V gene TRBV5-1; the D is unclear. Per the germline V gene, CDR1 is SGHRS and CDR2 is YFSETQ. Trimming shortened V by 0 bases and J by 1 base, and 7 bases separated the two germline ends. The CDR3 consists of 14 residues. The CDR3 loop is CASSLAGANTEAFF. The CDR3 DNA follows: TGCGCCAGCAGCTTGGCCGGAGCGAACACTGAAGCTTTCTTT. Full variable domain (rest looked up from reference TRBV5-1 and TRBJ1-1): KAGVTQTPRYLIKTRGQQVTLSCSPISGHRSVSWYQQTPGQGLQFLFEYFSETQRNKGNFPGRFSGRQFSNSRSEMNVSTLELGDSALYLCASSLAGANTEAFFGQGTRLTVV.

J is TRBJ2-5 and V is TRBV28, with D perhaps matching TRBD1 (5 bases). V was shortened by 3 bases and J by 5 bases, with 13 bases between the two germline ends. From germline, CDR1 is MDHEN and CDR2 SYDVKM. This CDR3 comprises 14 residues. The CDR3 nucleotides are TGTGCCAGCAGTTTCCAGGGTTTAAGCGAGACCCAGTACTTC. Translation: CASSFQGLSETQYF. Together with reference TRBV28 and TRBJ2-5, the CDR3 gives the full variable domain: DVKVTQSSRYLVKRTGEKVFLECVQDMDHENMFWYRQDPGLGLRLIYFSYDVKMKEKGDIPEGYSVSREKKERFSLILESASTNQTSMYLCASSFQGLSETQYFGPGTRLLVL.

This clone was found many times. The chain combines TRBV27 with TRBJ2-2; tentative D call: TRBD1 (6 bases). The CDR3 spans 14 residues. Germline V gene sequence: CDR1 MNHEY, CDR2 SMNVEV (reference sequence). The ends were cut back, 6 bases at V and 6 bases at J, with 14 bases in the middle. The CDR3 DNA follows: TGTGCCAGCAGCGTAACACAGGGCGCCGGGGAGCTGTTTTTT. It encodes CASSVTQGAGELFF.